This is a list of T cell receptor beta chains from one sample in a study of T cell changes during pregnancy in multiple sclerosis. Profiled with immunoSEQ multiplex PCR; TCRdb holds only in-frame clones, not every one. The data contain some 39,000 clones, 91% of them singletons. This sample comprised CD4+ T cells from peripheral blood mononuclear cells, obtained in the second trimester of pregnancy. All receptors derive from a female donor in good health, enrolled as a control in a pregnancy study. Both conserved end residues are part of each CDR3. Fields, in order: J gene, clone size, D gene, V gene, CDR3 protein, CDR3 DNA. A D gene is named only where the DNA matches it firmly. Clone size is given for some rows only: seen once, a few or many times, or a class if the clone is expanded.

j_call: TRBJ2-3
clone_size: few
d_call: .
v_call: TRBV6-4
cdr3_aa: CASSDSIQTSTDTQYF
cdr3_nt: TGTGCCAGCAGTGACTCGATTCAGACTAGCACAGATACGCAGTATTTT

j_call: TRBJ2-5
clone_size: few
d_call: .
v_call: TRBV7-2
cdr3_aa: CASSRQGGLETQYF
cdr3_nt: TGTGCCAGCAGCAGACAAGGGGGTTTAGAGACCCAGTACTTC

j_call: TRBJ1-6
clone_size: .
d_call: .
v_call: TRBV7-9
cdr3_aa: CASSLAGSRNSPLHF
cdr3_nt: TGTGCCAGCAGCTTGGCAGGGTCCAGAAATTCACCCCTCCACTTT

j_call: TRBJ1-2
clone_size: .
d_call: .
v_call: TRBV5-1
cdr3_aa: CASAIGTSNYGYTF
cdr3_nt: TGCGCCAGCGCGATCGGGACATCTAACTATGGCTACACCTTC

j_call: TRBJ2-5
clone_size: .
d_call: TRBD1
v_call: TRBV11-2
cdr3_aa: CASSPRRGQGYETQYF
cdr3_nt: TGTGCCAGCAGCCCCAGAAGGGGACAGGGATACGAGACCCAGTACTTC

j_call: TRBJ1-4
clone_size: .
d_call: .
v_call: TRBV19
cdr3_aa: CASSTVLNEKLFF
cdr3_nt: TGTGCCAGTAGTACGGTCCTTAATGAAAAACTGTTTTTT

j_call: TRBJ2-1
clone_size: once
d_call: TRBD1
v_call: TRBV15
cdr3_aa: CATSKGANEQFF
cdr3_nt: TGTGCCACCAGCAAGGGGGCGAATGAGCAGTTCTTC

j_call: TRBJ1-2
clone_size: .
d_call: TRBD1
v_call: TRBV7-2
cdr3_aa: CASSPQTGTGTVYGYTF
cdr3_nt: TGTGCCAGCAGCCCACAGACAGGGACCGGGACGGTCTATGGCTACACCTTC

j_call: TRBJ1-4
clone_size: .
d_call: .
v_call: TRBV30
cdr3_aa: CAWSVGKGMYGKLFF
cdr3_nt: TGTGCCTGGAGTGTAGGGAAGGGGATGTATGGAAAACTGTTTTTT

j_call: TRBJ2-1
clone_size: .
d_call: .
v_call: TRBV4-3
cdr3_aa: CASSQGGGHSYNEQFF
cdr3_nt: TGCGCCAGCAGCCAAGGTGGGGGACACTCCTACAATGAGCAGTTCTTC

j_call: TRBJ1-5
clone_size: .
d_call: TRBD1
v_call: TRBV11-2
cdr3_aa: CASSSGTGGFQPQHF
cdr3_nt: TGTGCCAGCAGCTCCGGGACAGGGGGCTTTCAGCCCCAGCATTTT

j_call: TRBJ2-7
clone_size: .
d_call: .
v_call: TRBV28
cdr3_aa: CASSSGWIYEQYF
cdr3_nt: TGTGCCAGCAGTTCAGGGTGGATCTACGAGCAGTACTTC

j_call: TRBJ1-1
clone_size: .
d_call: TRBD1
v_call: TRBV7-3
cdr3_aa: CASSLSPRGQINTEAFF
cdr3_nt: TGTGCCAGCAGCTTATCCCCTCGGGGACAGATAAACACTGAAGCTTTCTTT

j_call: TRBJ2-3
clone_size: .
d_call: .
v_call: TRBV19
cdr3_aa: CASRDSPSTDTQYF
cdr3_nt: TGTGCCAGTAGGGACTCCCCAAGCACAGATACGCAGTATTTT

j_call: TRBJ1-5
clone_size: .
d_call: .
v_call: TRBV2
cdr3_aa: CASVRSSNQPQHF
cdr3_nt: TGTGCCAGCGTGAGGAGCAGCAATCAGCCCCAGCATTTT

j_call: TRBJ2-2
clone_size: .
d_call: TRBD1
v_call: TRBV7-2
cdr3_aa: CASSFTTGGNTGELFF
cdr3_nt: TGTGCCAGCAGCTTTACGACAGGGGGTAACACCGGGGAGCTGTTTTTT

j_call: TRBJ2-1
clone_size: .
d_call: .
v_call: TRBV29-1
cdr3_aa: CSVEPNNEQFF
cdr3_nt: TGCAGCGTTGAACCTAACAATGAGCAGTTCTTC

j_call: TRBJ1-5
clone_size: .
d_call: .
v_call: TRBV7-2
cdr3_aa: CASSQTPRGQPQHF
cdr3_nt: TGTGCCAGCAGCCAGACCCCTCGAGGTCAGCCCCAGCATTTT

j_call: TRBJ2-3
clone_size: .
d_call: TRBD1
v_call: TRBV18
cdr3_aa: CASSPYGQGSTDTQYF
cdr3_nt: TGTGCCAGCTCACCATACGGACAGGGGAGCACAGATACGCAGTATTTT

j_call: TRBJ2-1
clone_size: .
d_call: TRBD1
v_call: TRBV2
cdr3_aa: CARQGLNNEQFF
cdr3_nt: TGTGCCAGACAGGGGCTTAACAATGAGCAGTTCTTC

j_call: TRBJ2-3
clone_size: .
d_call: TRBD1
v_call: TRBV5-6
cdr3_aa: CASSIGQGASQITDTQYF
cdr3_nt: TGTGCCAGCAGCATTGGACAGGGGGCCTCCCAAATCACAGATACGCAGTATTTT

j_call: TRBJ2-7
clone_size: .
d_call: .
v_call: TRBV7-6
cdr3_aa: CASSLIAGPSSYEQYF
cdr3_nt: TGTGCCAGCAGCTTAATCGCGGGACCCAGCTCCTACGAGCAGTACTTC

j_call: TRBJ2-1
clone_size: .
d_call: TRBD2
v_call: TRBV7-8
cdr3_aa: CASSPILAGGPYNEQFF
cdr3_nt: TGTGCCAGCAGCCCTATACTAGCGGGGGGCCCCTACAATGAGCAGTTCTTC

j_call: TRBJ2-3
clone_size: .
d_call: TRBD2
v_call: TRBV10-2
cdr3_aa: CATKGRAGGPDTQYF
cdr3_nt: TGCGCCACCAAGGGGAGGGCGGGGGGGCCGGATACGCAGTATTTT

j_call: TRBJ2-7
clone_size: .
d_call: TRBD2
v_call: TRBV2
cdr3_aa: CASKSGGSYEQYF
cdr3_nt: TGTGCCAGCAAATCGGGGGGGTCCTACGAGCAGTACTTC

j_call: TRBJ1-2
clone_size: .
d_call: TRBD1
v_call: TRBV7-9
cdr3_aa: CASSPGQGHLYGYTF
cdr3_nt: TGTGCCAGCAGCCCGGGACAGGGCCATCTCTATGGCTACACCTTC

j_call: TRBJ2-7
clone_size: .
d_call: .
v_call: TRBV6-6
cdr3_aa: CASSYSYGSYEQYF
cdr3_nt: TGTGCCAGCAGTTACTCCTACGGCTCCTACGAGCAGTACTTC

j_call: TRBJ2-1
clone_size: .
d_call: .
v_call: TRBV28
cdr3_aa: CASSPQGTTGNEQFF
cdr3_nt: TGTGCCAGCAGCCCTCAGGGGACTACGGGCAATGAGCAGTTCTTC

j_call: TRBJ2-5
clone_size: .
d_call: TRBD2
v_call: TRBV7-2
cdr3_aa: CASSGGIRETQYF
cdr3_nt: TGTGCCAGTAGCGGGGGGATTCGGGAGACCCAGTACTTC

j_call: TRBJ2-2
clone_size: once
d_call: TRBD1
v_call: TRBV19
cdr3_aa: CASRTGGNTGELFF
cdr3_nt: TGTGCCAGTCGAACAGGGGGGAACACCGGGGAGCTGTTTTTT

j_call: TRBJ1-3
clone_size: .
d_call: TRBD1
v_call: TRBV2
cdr3_aa: CASSPTDRVRGNTIYF
cdr3_nt: TGTGCCAGCAGCCCAACCGACAGGGTGCGAGGAAACACCATATATTTT

j_call: TRBJ2-7
clone_size: .
d_call: .
v_call: TRBV11-2
cdr3_aa: CASERGNEQYF
cdr3_nt: TGTGCCAGCGAAAGGGGCAACGAGCAGTACTTC

j_call: TRBJ1-2
clone_size: .
d_call: .
v_call: TRBV9
cdr3_aa: CASSVAGIGYGYTF
cdr3_nt: TGTGCCAGCAGCGTCGCGGGGATAGGGTATGGCTACACCTTC

j_call: TRBJ1-6
clone_size: .
d_call: .
v_call: TRBV6-5
cdr3_aa: CASSPYLDSPLHF
cdr3_nt: TGTGCCAGCAGTCCCTACCTGGATTCACCCCTCCACTTT

j_call: TRBJ2-4
clone_size: once
d_call: .
v_call: TRBV4-2
cdr3_aa: CASSQDPGNIQYF
cdr3_nt: TGTGCCAGCAGCCAAGATCCAGGAAACATTCAGTACTTC

j_call: TRBJ1-2
clone_size: .
d_call: .
v_call: TRBV19
cdr3_aa: CASSIDSSYGYTF
cdr3_nt: TGTGCCAGTAGTATTGACAGCTCATATGGCTACACCTTC

j_call: TRBJ1-5
clone_size: .
d_call: .
v_call: TRBV7-6
cdr3_aa: CASSSLDSFNQPQHF
cdr3_nt: TGTGCCAGCAGCTCGTTAGACAGTTTTAATCAGCCCCAGCATTTT

j_call: TRBJ1-2
clone_size: .
d_call: .
v_call: TRBV6-5
cdr3_aa: CASRKQSYGYTF
cdr3_nt: TGTGCCAGCAGAAAACAGAGTTATGGCTACACCTTC

j_call: TRBJ2-7
clone_size: .
d_call: .
v_call: TRBV19
cdr3_aa: CASSIRDTAYEQYF
cdr3_nt: TGTGCCAGTAGTATTAGGGACACAGCCTACGAGCAGTACTTC

j_call: TRBJ1-1
clone_size: .
d_call: TRBD1
v_call: TRBV5-1
cdr3_aa: CASSLGDRWNTEAFF
cdr3_nt: TGCGCCAGCAGCTTGGGGGACAGGTGGAACACTGAAGCTTTCTTT

j_call: TRBJ2-5
clone_size: .
d_call: .
v_call: TRBV2
cdr3_aa: CASSTGETEYF
cdr3_nt: TGTGCCAGCAGCACCGGGGAGACGGAGTACTTC

j_call: TRBJ1-4
clone_size: .
d_call: .
v_call: TRBV6-6
cdr3_aa: CASSRTLRNEKLFF
cdr3_nt: TGTGCCAGCAGTCGAACTTTGCGGAATGAAAAACTGTTTTTT

j_call: TRBJ2-1
clone_size: .
d_call: TRBD2
v_call: TRBV11-3
cdr3_aa: CASSLRGSGGNNEQFF
cdr3_nt: TGTGCCAGCAGCTTAAGGGGTAGCGGGGGTAACAATGAGCAGTTCTTC

j_call: TRBJ2-1
clone_size: .
d_call: TRBD1
v_call: TRBV6-6
cdr3_aa: CASSYSKGQGEQFF
cdr3_nt: TGTGCCAGCAGTTACTCGAAAGGACAGGGGGAGCAGTTCTTC

j_call: TRBJ1-1
clone_size: once
d_call: .
v_call: TRBV7-9
cdr3_aa: CASSSQGRVNTEAFF
cdr3_nt: TGTGCCAGCAGCTCCCAAGGCAGGGTGAACACTGAAGCTTTCTTT

j_call: TRBJ2-3
clone_size: .
d_call: .
v_call: TRBV21-1
cdr3_aa: CASSHQLDRGWATDTQYF
cdr3_nt: TGTGCCAGCAGCCACCAACTTGACAGGGGTTGGGCCACAGATACGCAGTATTTT

j_call: TRBJ1-4
clone_size: .
d_call: .
v_call: TRBV18
cdr3_aa: CASSPSTYATNEKLFF
cdr3_nt: TGTGCCAGCTCACCAAGCACCTATGCAACTAATGAAAAACTGTTTTTT

j_call: TRBJ1-6
clone_size: .
d_call: TRBD1
v_call: TRBV27
cdr3_aa: CASSSRTGLLSSYNSPLHF
cdr3_nt: TGTGCCAGCAGTTCCCGGACAGGACTCTTAAGCTCCTATAATTCACCCCTCCACTTT

j_call: TRBJ2-3
clone_size: .
d_call: TRBD2
v_call: TRBV7-3
cdr3_aa: CASSLTVAGLTDTQYF
cdr3_nt: TGTGCCAGCAGCTTAACGGTAGCGGGGTTAACAGATACGCAGTATTTT

j_call: TRBJ1-1
clone_size: .
d_call: TRBD1
v_call: TRBV28
cdr3_aa: CATAGGWNTEAFF
cdr3_nt: TGTGCCACCGCAGGGGGATGGAACACTGAAGCTTTCTTT

j_call: TRBJ1-4
clone_size: once
d_call: TRBD1
v_call: TRBV7-9
cdr3_aa: CASSSWTGVNEKLFF
cdr3_nt: TGTGCCAGCAGCTCTTGGACAGGGGTTAATGAAAAACTGTTTTTT

j_call: TRBJ1-1
clone_size: .
d_call: .
v_call: TRBV6-5
cdr3_aa: CASSQTPTGGTFF
cdr3_nt: TGTGCCAGCAGTCAAACCCCGACCGGCGGAACTTTCTTT

j_call: TRBJ1-2
clone_size: .
d_call: TRBD1
v_call: TRBV4-3
cdr3_aa: CASSQDPIRQGGYTF
cdr3_nt: TGCGCCAGCAGCCAAGACCCCATTAGACAGGGTGGCTACACCTTC

j_call: TRBJ2-1
clone_size: .
d_call: TRBD2
v_call: TRBV5-5
cdr3_aa: CASSLYYGGASKHNEQFF
cdr3_nt: TGTGCCAGCAGCTTGTACTACGGGGGGGCCTCTAAGCACAATGAGCAGTTCTTC

j_call: TRBJ1-2
clone_size: .
d_call: TRBD1
v_call: TRBV5-5
cdr3_aa: CASSRDRTNYGYTF
cdr3_nt: TGTGCCAGCAGCCGGGACAGAACCAACTATGGCTACACCTTC

j_call: TRBJ1-1
clone_size: .
d_call: .
v_call: TRBV5-1
cdr3_aa: CASSPRGWVNTEAFF
cdr3_nt: TGCGCCAGCAGTCCCCGAGGTTGGGTGAACACTGAAGCTTTCTTT

j_call: TRBJ2-5
clone_size: .
d_call: TRBD1
v_call: TRBV2
cdr3_aa: CASSVGTGNAETQYF
cdr3_nt: TGTGCCAGCAGTGTCGGGACAGGGAATGCGGAGACCCAGTACTTC

j_call: TRBJ1-1
clone_size: .
d_call: .
v_call: TRBV15
cdr3_aa: CATSRRLDTEAFF
cdr3_nt: TGTGCCACCAGCAGGAGGCTGGACACTGAAGCTTTCTTT

j_call: TRBJ2-7
clone_size: .
d_call: TRBD2
v_call: TRBV7-9
cdr3_aa: CASSVTRLAGEEQYF
cdr3_nt: TGTGCCAGCAGCGTTACTCGACTAGCGGGGGAAGAGCAGTACTTC

j_call: TRBJ2-1
clone_size: .
d_call: .
v_call: TRBV28
cdr3_aa: CASSLRDSEQFF
cdr3_nt: TGTGCCAGCAGTTTAAGGGACTCTGAGCAGTTCTTC